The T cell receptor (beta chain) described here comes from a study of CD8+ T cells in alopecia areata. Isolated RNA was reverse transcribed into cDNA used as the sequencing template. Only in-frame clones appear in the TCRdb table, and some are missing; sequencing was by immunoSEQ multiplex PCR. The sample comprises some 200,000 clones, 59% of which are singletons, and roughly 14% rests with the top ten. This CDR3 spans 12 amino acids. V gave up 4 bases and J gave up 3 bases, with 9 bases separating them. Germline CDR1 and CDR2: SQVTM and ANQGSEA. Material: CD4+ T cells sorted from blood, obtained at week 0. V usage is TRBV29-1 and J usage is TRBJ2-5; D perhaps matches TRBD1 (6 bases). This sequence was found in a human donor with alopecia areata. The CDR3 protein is CSVVPGEETQYF. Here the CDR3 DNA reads TGCAGCGTTGTACCAGGGGAAGAGACCCAGTACTTC.